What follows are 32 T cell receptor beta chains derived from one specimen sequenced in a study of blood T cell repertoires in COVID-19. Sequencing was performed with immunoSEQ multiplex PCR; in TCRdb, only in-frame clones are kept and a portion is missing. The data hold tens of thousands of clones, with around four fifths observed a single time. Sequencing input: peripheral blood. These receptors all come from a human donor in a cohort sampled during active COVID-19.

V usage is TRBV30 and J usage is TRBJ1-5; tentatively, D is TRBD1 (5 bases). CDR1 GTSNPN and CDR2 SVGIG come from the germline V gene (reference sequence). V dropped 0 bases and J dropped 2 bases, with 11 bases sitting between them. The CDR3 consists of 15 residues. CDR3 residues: CAWSVGASGNQPQHF. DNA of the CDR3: TGTGCCTGGAGTGTTGGGGCCAGTGGCAATCAGCCCCAGCATTTT.

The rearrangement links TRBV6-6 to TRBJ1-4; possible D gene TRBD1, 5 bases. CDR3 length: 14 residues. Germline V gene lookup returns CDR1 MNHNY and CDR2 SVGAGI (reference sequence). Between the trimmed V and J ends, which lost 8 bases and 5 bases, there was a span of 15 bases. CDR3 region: CASVQGYGNEKLFF. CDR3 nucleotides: TGTGCCAGCGTTCAGGGTTATGGGAATGAAAAACTGTTTTTT.

The CDR3 is CASSATTLEETQYF. For the CDR3, the DNA is TGTGCCAGCAGCGCGACTACTTTGGAAGAGACCCAGTACTTC. The genes are TRBV6-2 or TRBV6-3 and TRBJ2-5, with D perhaps TRBD2 (5 bases). CDR3 length: 14 amino acids. The germline gives CDR1 MNHEY, CDR2 SVGEGT. Between the trimmed V and J ends, which lost 6 bases and 3 bases, there was a span of 14 bases.

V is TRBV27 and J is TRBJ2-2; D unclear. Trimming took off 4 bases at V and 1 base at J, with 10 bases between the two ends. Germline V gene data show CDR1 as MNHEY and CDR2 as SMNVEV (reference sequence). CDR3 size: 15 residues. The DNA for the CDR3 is TGTGCCAGCAGTTCGACTCAACGGAACACCGGGGAGCTGTTTTTT. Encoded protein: CASSSTQRNTGELFF.

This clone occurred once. The chain's CDR3 is CASRASLGNQPQHF. CDR3 DNA sequence: TGTGCCAGCAGGGCTAGCCTCGGCAATCAGCCCCAGCATTTT. V usage is TRBV2 and J usage is TRBJ1-5; no clear D. Germline CDR1 reads SNHLY; CDR2 reads FYNNEI. V was clipped by 6 bases and J by 2 bases, with 11 bases between them. This CDR3 has 14 amino acids.

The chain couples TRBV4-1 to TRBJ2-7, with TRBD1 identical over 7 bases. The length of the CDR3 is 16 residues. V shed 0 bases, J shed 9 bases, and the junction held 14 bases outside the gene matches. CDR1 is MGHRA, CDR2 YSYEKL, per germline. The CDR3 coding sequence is TGCGCCAGCAGCCAAGATTCCCCGGACACCCGACAGGGGCAGTACTTC. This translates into CASSQDSPDTRQGQYF.

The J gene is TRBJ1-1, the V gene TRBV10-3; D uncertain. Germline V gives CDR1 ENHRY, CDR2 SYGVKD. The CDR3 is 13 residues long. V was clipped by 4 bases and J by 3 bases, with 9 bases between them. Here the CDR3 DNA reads TGTGCCATCAGTGGGGGAGGACACACTGAAGCTTTCTTT. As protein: CAISGGGHTEAFF.

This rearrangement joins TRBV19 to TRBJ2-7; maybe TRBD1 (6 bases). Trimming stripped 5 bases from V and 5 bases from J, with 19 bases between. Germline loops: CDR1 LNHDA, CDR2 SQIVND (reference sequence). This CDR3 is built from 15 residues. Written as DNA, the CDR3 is TGTGCCAGTAGTGCCCAAGCTCAGGGGTACCACGAGCAGTACTTC. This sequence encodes CASSAQAQGYHEQYF. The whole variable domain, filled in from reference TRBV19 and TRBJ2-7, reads DGGITQSPKYLFRKEGQNVTLSCEQNLNHDAMYWYRQDPGQGLRLIYYSQIVNDFQKGDIAEGYSVSREKKESFPLTVTSAQKNPTAFYLCASSAQAQGYHEQYFGPGTRLTVT.

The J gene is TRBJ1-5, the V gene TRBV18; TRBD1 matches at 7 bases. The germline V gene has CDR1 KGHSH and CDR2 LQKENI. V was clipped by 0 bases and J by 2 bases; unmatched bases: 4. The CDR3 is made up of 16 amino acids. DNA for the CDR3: TGTGCCAGCTCACCACCTACAGGGGTCGGCAATCAGCCCCAGCATTTT. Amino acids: CASSPPTGVGNQPQHF.

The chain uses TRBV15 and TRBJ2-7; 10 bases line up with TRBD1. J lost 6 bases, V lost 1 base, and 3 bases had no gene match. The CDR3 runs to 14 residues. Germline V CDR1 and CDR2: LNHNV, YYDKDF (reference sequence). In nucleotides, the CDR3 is TGTGCCACCAGCAGAGGGGGACAGGGGAGCGAGCAGTACTTC. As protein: CATSRGGQGSEQYF.

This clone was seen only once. CDR3 residues: CASSIGPTSAYTGELFF. The CDR3 bases are TGCGCCAGCAGCATAGGCCCCACTAGCGCCTACACCGGGGAGCTGTTTTTT. The chain is built from TRBV5-1 and TRBJ2-2, with 7 bases matching TRBD2. Germline V gene sequence: CDR1 SGHRS, CDR2 YFSETQ. The junction had 12 bases not matched to a gene; V was cut back by 4 bases and J by 3 bases. CDR3 size: 17 residues.

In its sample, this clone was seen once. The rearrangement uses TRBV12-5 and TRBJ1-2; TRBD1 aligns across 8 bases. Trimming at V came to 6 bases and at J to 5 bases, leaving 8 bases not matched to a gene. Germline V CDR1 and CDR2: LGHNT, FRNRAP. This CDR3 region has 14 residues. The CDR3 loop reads CASGSGQGIYGYTF. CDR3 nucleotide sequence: TGTGCTAGTGGCTCTGGACAGGGAATTTATGGCTACACCTTC.

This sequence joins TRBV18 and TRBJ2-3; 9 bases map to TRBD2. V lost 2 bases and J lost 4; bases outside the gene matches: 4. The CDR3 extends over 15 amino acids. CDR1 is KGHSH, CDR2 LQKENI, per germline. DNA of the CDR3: TGTGCCAGCTCACCATCTAGCGGGGTATCAGATACGCAGTATTTT. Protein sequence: CASSPSSGVSDTQYF.

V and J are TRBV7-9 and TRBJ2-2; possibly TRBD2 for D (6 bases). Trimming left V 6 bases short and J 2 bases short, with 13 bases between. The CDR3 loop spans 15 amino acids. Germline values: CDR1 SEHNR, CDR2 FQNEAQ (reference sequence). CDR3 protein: CASRPGGTNTGELFF. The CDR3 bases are TGTGCCAGCAGACCTGGGGGGACCAACACCGGGGAGCTGTTTTTT.

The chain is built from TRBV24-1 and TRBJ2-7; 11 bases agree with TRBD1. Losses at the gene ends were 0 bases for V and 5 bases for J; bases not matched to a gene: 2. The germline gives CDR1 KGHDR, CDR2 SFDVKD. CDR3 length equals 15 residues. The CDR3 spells CATSDLWDRGNEQYF. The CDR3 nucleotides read TGTGCCACCAGTGATTTGTGGGACAGGGGGAACGAGCAGTACTTC.

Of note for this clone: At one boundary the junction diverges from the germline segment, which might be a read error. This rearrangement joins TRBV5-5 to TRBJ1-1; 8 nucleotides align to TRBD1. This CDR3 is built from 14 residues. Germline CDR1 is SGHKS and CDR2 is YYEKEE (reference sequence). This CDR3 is CASSPWTGNAEAFF. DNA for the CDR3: TGTGCCAGCAGCCCCTGGACAGGGAACGCTGAAGCTTTCTTT.

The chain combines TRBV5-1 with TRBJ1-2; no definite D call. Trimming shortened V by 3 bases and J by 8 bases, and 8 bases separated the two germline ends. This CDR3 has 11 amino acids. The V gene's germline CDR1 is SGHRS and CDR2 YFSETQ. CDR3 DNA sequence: TGCGCCAGCAGCTCAGGTCTGGGCTACACCTTC. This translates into CASSSGLGYTF.

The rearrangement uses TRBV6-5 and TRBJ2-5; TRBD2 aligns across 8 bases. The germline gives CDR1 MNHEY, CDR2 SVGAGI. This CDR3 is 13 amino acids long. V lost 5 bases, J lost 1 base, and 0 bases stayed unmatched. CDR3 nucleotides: TGTGCCAGCAGTAGCGGGAGCCAAGAGACCCAGTACTTC. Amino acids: CASSSGSQETQYF.

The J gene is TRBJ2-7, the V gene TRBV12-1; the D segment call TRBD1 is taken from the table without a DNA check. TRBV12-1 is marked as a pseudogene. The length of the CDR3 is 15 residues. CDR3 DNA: TGTGCCAGCAGCGGTGGGACAGGGGGCAGGTACGAGCAGTACTTC. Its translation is CASSGGTGGRYEQYF.

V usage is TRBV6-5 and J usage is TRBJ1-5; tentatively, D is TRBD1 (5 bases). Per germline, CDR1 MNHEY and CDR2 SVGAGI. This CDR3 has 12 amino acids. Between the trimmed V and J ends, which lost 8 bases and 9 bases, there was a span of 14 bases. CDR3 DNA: TGTGCCAGCTCATCGGGGGACCCGCCCCAGCATTTT. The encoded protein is CASSSGDPPQHF.

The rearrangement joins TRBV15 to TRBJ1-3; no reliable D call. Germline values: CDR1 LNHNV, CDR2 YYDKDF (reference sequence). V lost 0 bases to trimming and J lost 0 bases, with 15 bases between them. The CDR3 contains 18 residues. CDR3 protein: CATSRDGRAGSSGNTIYF. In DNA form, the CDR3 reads TGTGCCACCAGCAGAGATGGTAGGGCGGGGAGCTCTGGAAACACCATATATTTT.

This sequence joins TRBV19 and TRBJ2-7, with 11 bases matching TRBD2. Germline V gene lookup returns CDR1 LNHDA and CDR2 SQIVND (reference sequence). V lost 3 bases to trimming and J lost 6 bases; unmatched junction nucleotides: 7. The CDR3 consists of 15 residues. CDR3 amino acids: CASSILAGGASEQYF. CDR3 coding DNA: TGTGCCAGTAGTATTCTAGCGGGGGGTGCCTCCGAGCAGTACTTC.

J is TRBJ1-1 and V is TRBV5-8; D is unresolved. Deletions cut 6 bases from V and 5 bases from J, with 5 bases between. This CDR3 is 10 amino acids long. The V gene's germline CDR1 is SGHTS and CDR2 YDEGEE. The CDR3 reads CASTRTEAFF. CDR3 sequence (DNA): TGTGCCAGCACTCGTACTGAAGCTTTCTTT.

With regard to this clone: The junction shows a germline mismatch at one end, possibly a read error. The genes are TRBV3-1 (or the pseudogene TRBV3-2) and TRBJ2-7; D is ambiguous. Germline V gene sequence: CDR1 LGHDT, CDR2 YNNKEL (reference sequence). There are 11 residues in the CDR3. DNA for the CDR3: TGTGCCAGCAGCTACTCCGACGAGCAGTACTTC. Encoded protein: CASSYSDEQYF.

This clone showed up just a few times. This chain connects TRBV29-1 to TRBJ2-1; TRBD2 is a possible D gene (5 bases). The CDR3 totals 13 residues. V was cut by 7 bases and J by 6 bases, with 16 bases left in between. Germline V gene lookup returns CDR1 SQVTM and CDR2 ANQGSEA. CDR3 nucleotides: TGCAGCGCTTCTTTTAACCGGGGCAATGAGCAGTTCTTC. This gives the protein CSASFNRGNEQFF.

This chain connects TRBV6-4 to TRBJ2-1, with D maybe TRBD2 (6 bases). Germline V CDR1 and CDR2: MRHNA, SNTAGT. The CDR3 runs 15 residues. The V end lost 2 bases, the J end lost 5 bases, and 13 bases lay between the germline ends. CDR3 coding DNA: TGTGCCAGCAGTGACGTTTGGACTACCGACAATGAGCAGTTCTTC. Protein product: CASSDVWTTDNEQFF.

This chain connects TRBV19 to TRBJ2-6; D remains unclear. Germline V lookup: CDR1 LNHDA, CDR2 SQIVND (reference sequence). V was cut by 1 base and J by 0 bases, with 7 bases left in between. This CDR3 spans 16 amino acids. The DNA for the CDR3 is TGTGCCAGTAGTATAGGACATGCCTCTGGGGCCAACGTCCTGACTTTC. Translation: CASSIGHASGANVLTF.

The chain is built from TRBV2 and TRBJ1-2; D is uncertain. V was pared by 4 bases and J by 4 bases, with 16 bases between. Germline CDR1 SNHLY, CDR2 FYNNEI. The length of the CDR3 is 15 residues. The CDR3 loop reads CASSVRLGEPYGYTF. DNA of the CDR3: TGTGCCAGCAGTGTCCGCCTAGGTGAACCCTATGGCTACACCTTC.

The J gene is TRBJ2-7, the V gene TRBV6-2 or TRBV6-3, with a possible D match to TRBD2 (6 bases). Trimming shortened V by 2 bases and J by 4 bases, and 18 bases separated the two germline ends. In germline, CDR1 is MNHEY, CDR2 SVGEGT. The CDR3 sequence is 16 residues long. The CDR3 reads CASSYALPGGAYEQYF. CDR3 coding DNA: TGTGCCAGCAGTTACGCGCTCCCGGGCGGGGCATACGAGCAGTACTTC.

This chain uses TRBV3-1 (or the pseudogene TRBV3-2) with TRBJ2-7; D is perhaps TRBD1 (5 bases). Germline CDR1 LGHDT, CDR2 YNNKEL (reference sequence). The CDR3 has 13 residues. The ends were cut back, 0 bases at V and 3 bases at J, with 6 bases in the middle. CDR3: CASSQERGYEQYF. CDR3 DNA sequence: TGTGCCAGCAGCCAAGAAAGGGGCTACGAGCAGTACTTC.

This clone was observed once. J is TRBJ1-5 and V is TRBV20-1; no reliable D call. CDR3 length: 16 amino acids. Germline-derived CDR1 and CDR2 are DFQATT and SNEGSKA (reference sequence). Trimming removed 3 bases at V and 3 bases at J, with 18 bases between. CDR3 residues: CSASNPRGGPNQPQHF. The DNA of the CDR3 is TGCAGTGCTAGTAACCCGAGAGGAGGCCCCAATCAGCCCCAGCATTTT.

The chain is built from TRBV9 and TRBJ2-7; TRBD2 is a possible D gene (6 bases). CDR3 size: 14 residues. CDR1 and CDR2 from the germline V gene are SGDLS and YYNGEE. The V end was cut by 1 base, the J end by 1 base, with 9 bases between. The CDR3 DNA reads TGTGCCAGCAGCGTATCGGGGGTGTCCTACGAGCAGTACTTC. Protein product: CASSVSGVSYEQYF.